The 10 T cell receptor beta chains below all came from one sample that was sequenced in a study of early T cells in non-severe SARS-CoV-2 infection. One entry per CDR3 protein results from TCRdb running MiXCR on the 5' RACE reads. The table shows 35,000 to 55,000 distinct CDR3 sequences, with around 6.1% occurring only once. The material was whole blood, obtained at baseline. Receptors originate from an adult who was a healthcare worker with PCR-confirmed SARS-CoV-2 infection or an uninfected control (not recorded which).

The table lists this clonotype with many counts. The chain joins TRBV7-2 to TRBJ1-2; a possible D gene is TRBD1 (5 bases). The V and J ends lost 3 bases and 10 bases respectively, with 15 bases between them. The length of the CDR3 is 13 residues. CDR1 and CDR2 from the germline V gene are SGHTA and FQGNSA. The CDR3 loop is CASSFVPGADYTF. CDR3 coding DNA: TGTGCCAGCAGCTTCGTCCCCGGGGCTGACTACACCTTC.

This clonotype is classed as medium-sized (0.01 to 0.1%). The chain recombines TRBV20-1 with TRBJ2-1; 8 nucleotides agree with TRBD2. The CDR3 is 16 amino acids. V lost 1 base and J lost 1; bases outside the gene matches: 6. From germline, CDR1 is DFQATT and CDR2 SNEGSKA (reference sequence). The CDR3 protein is CSARAPQRGSYNEQFF. For the CDR3, the DNA is TGCAGTGCTAGAGCCCCCCAGCGGGGGTCCTACAATGAGCAGTTCTTC.

The chain has TRBV14 and TRBJ2-1; possible D gene TRBD2, 6 bases. The CDR3 is made up of 14 amino acids. Germline lookup yields CDR1 SGHDN and CDR2 FVKESK. The V and J ends lost 4 bases and 8 bases respectively, with 15 bases between them. CDR3 amino acids: CASSRRRGFDEQFF. CDR3 DNA: TGTGCCAGCAGCCGGCGGAGGGGATTTGATGAGCAGTTCTTC. The full variable domain, rest sourced from reference TRBV14 and TRBJ2-1, is EAGVTQFPSHSVIEKGQTVTLRCDPISGHDNLYWYRRVMGKEIKFLLHFVKESKQDESGMPNNRFLAERTGGTYSTLKVQPAELEDSGVYFCASSRRRGFDEQFFGPGTRLTVL.

This clonotype has just a few counts. The J gene is TRBJ2-7, the V gene TRBV15, with D uncertain. Trimming took off 3 bases at V and 6 bases at J, with 15 bases between the two ends. CDR3 length: 14 amino acids. The V gene's germline CDR1 is LNHNV and CDR2 YYDKDF (reference sequence). The CDR3 spells CATSSIASGVEQYF. The CDR3 region has the DNA TGTGCCACCAGCAGTATTGCGAGTGGGGTCGAGCAGTACTTC. Full variable domain (outside the CDR3, taken from reference TRBV15 and TRBJ2-7): DAMVIQNPRYQVTQFGKPVTLSCSQTLNHNVMYWYQQKSSQAPKLLFHYYDKDFNNEADTPDNFQSRRPNTSFCFLDIRSPGLGDTAMYLCATSSIASGVEQYFGPGTRLTVT.

The V gene is TRBV11-2, the J gene TRBJ2-7; D gene ambiguous. CDR1 SGHAT and CDR2 FQNNGV come from the germline V gene. The CDR3 is 18 amino acids. V was cut by 3 bases and J by 4 bases, with 25 bases left in between. The CDR3: CASSFTTPSRANQYEQYF. The CDR3 DNA follows: TGTGCCAGCAGCTTCACAACTCCAAGCCGGGCCAATCAATACGAGCAGTACTTC.

The chain uses TRBV6-6 and TRBJ1-2; 7 nucleotides match TRBD1. CDR3 size: 13 residues. Germline trimming cut 11 bases from V and 2 bases from J; bases unmatched to any gene: 8. In germline, CDR1 is MNHNY, CDR2 SVGAGI (reference sequence). CDR3 sequence: CACTPGQNYGYTF. CDR3 DNA sequence: TGTGCCTGCACGCCGGGACAGAACTATGGCTACACCTTC.

This clonotype occurred many times. The chain joins TRBV19 to TRBJ2-6; D unclear. The CDR3 contains 16 residues. The V gene lost 2 bases and the J gene lost 1 base, with 9 bases spanning the gap. Per the germline V gene, CDR1 is LNHDA and CDR2 is SQIVND (reference sequence). The CDR3 region has the DNA TGTGCCAGTAGTATAAAGGCGGCATCTGGGGCCAACGTCCTGACTTTC. Translation: CASSIKAASGANVLTF.

In its sample, this clonotype was seen a few times. The CDR3 loop reads CASSYSLTTTGELFF. The DNA for the CDR3 is TGTGCCAGCAGTTACTCACTCACCACCACCGGGGAGCTGTTTTTT. The V gene is TRBV6-2 or TRBV6-3, the J gene TRBJ2-2; D remains ambiguous. CDR1 is MNHEY and CDR2 is SVGEGT in the germline V gene. This CDR3 has 15 amino acids. Trimming took 0 bases from V and 4 from J, leaving 9 bases between them.

Comment on this clonotype: As the CDR3 is not closed by the conserved phenylalanine or tryptophan, this likely results from a read error. The chain joins TRBV20-1 to TRBJ1-2, with D possibly TRBD1 on 5 matching bases. Germline V gene lookup returns CDR1 DFQATT and CDR2 SNEGSKA (reference sequence). Trimming pared 1 base from V and 1 base from J, leaving 10 bases between. This CDR3 comprises 14 residues. CDR3 DNA: TGCAGTGCTAGAGTAAGGGACGGTAACTATGGCTACACCTAC. This encodes CSARVRDGNYGYTY.

This clonotype was seen repeatedly, ten times or more. The chain recombines TRBV7-6 with TRBJ2-7; D might be TRBD2 (7 bases). Germline CDR1 is SGHVS and CDR2 is FNYEAQ. The CDR3 sequence is 15 residues long. V was cut by 5 bases and J by 5 bases, with 19 bases left in between. Here the CDR3 DNA reads TGTGCCAGCAGCCCTTGGGGGGGCAGGGCGGACGAGCAGTACTTC. The encoded protein is CASSPWGGRADEQYF.